One sample yielded the 21 T cell receptor beta chains listed below, sequenced in a study of blood T cell repertoires in COVID-19. The table came from immunoSEQ multiplex PCR; TCRdb's copy has only in-frame clones and leaves some out. Of approximately 210,000 clones in the sample, 88% were seen once. The specimen sequenced was peripheral blood. The receptor set was obtained from a human donor in a cohort sampled during active COVID-19.

V usage is TRBV19 and J usage is TRBJ1-1; D may be TRBD1 (5 bases). The germline gives CDR1 LNHDA, CDR2 SQIVND (reference sequence). V was shortened by 0 bases and J by 8 bases, with 10 bases between the two germline ends. This CDR3 comprises 13 residues. The CDR3 here is CASSIEGEAEAFF. In DNA, the CDR3 is TGTGCCAGTAGTATAGAGGGGGAGGCCGAAGCTTTCTTT.

This rearrangement joins TRBV9 to TRBJ2-5; 9 bases are shared with TRBD1. Per the germline V gene, CDR1 is SGDLS and CDR2 is YYNGEE. The CDR3 sequence is 17 residues long. After removal of 3 bases from V and 1 base from J, the junction contained 10 bases not matched to a gene. The DNA of the CDR3 is TGTGCCAGCAGCGCAGTAGGAGGGACAGGGCGCCAAGAGACCCAGTACTTC. It codes for CASSAVGGTGRQETQYF.

CDR3: CAWTGTRGGGGNEQFF. The CDR3 nucleotides are TGTGCCTGGACCGGGACTAGGGGAGGGGGGGGCAATGAGCAGTTCTTC. The chain couples TRBV30 to TRBJ2-1; TRBD2 matches at 8 bases. This CDR3 contains 16 residues. Germline V gene sequence: CDR1 GTSNPN, CDR2 SVGIG (reference sequence). Unmatched junction bases numbered 14, after V lost 4 bases and J lost 6 bases.

V and J are TRBV3-1 (or the pseudogene TRBV3-2) and TRBJ2-5, with D perhaps TRBD1 (5 bases). V was trimmed by 4 bases and J by 2 bases, leaving 11 bases between them. This CDR3 region has 14 residues. Germline CDR1 LGHDT, CDR2 YNNKEL (reference sequence). CDR3 DNA: TGTGCCAGCAGCCCTCAGGGTTCTCAAGAGACCCAGTACTTC. Translating it yields CASSPQGSQETQYF.

The chain recombines TRBV10-1 with TRBJ2-2, with 9 bases fitting TRBD2. The V segment lost 1 base and the J segment 3 bases; nucleotides outside the gene matches: 3. The germline gives CDR1 WNHNN, CDR2 SYGVQD (reference sequence). The CDR3 totals 16 residues. The CDR3 sequence: CASSELIAGDTGELFF. The CDR3 DNA reads TGCGCCAGCAGTGAGTTAATAGCGGGGGACACCGGGGAGCTGTTTTTT.

The chain couples TRBV7-2 to TRBJ1-5; 7 bases match TRBD1. In germline, CDR1 is SGHTA, CDR2 FQGNSA. The CDR3 totals 15 residues. V was pared by 4 bases and J by 4 bases, with 7 bases of the junction left unmatched. The CDR3 reads CASSSRQGGNQPQHF. CDR3 DNA: TGTGCCAGCAGCTCCCGACAGGGTGGGAATCAGCCCCAGCATTTT.

The chain employs TRBV24-1 and TRBJ2-7; 14 nucleotides align to TRBD2. This CDR3 has 18 residues. V trimming: 1 base; J trimming: 0 bases; junction bases outside the gene matches: 4. CDR1 and CDR2 from the germline V gene are KGHDR and SFDVKD. The CDR3 sequence is CATSDLGLAGGSSYEQYF. DNA of the CDR3: TGTGCCACCAGTGATTTAGGACTAGCGGGAGGAAGCTCCTACGAGCAGTACTTC.

The V and J genes are TRBV6-5 and TRBJ2-7, with TRBD1 identical over 10 bases. This CDR3 spans 13 amino acids. Germline CDR1 is MNHEY and CDR2 is SVGAGI. V shed 5 bases, J shed 7 bases, and the junction held 5 bases outside the gene matches. The CDR3, as DNA: TGTGCCAGCAGTAGAGGGACAGGGGAAGAGCAGTACTTC. This encodes CASSRGTGEEQYF.

The chain joins TRBV27 to TRBJ2-1, with 8 nucleotides matching TRBD2. J gave up 4 bases and V 3 bases, and 8 bases lay outside the gene matches. This CDR3 is 16 amino acids long. The germline gives CDR1 MNHEY, CDR2 SMNVEV (reference sequence). CDR3 sequence (DNA): TGTGCCAGCAGTTTCTGGCCGGGGGGGCCTTACAATGAGCAGTTCTTC. Translating it yields CASSFWPGGPYNEQFF.

The V and J genes are TRBV27 and TRBJ2-1; D is unclear. The V end lost 2 bases, the J end lost 0 bases, and 8 bases lay between the germline ends. The CDR3 extends over 15 amino acids. From germline, CDR1 is MNHEY and CDR2 SMNVEV (reference sequence). CDR3 in amino acids: CASSLAATSYNEQFF. For the CDR3, the DNA is TGTGCCAGCAGTTTAGCGGCAACCTCCTACAATGAGCAGTTCTTC.

This chain uses TRBV27 with TRBJ1-2, with D uncertain. The V end was cut by 2 bases, the J end by 1 base, with 14 bases between. CDR1 and CDR2 from the germline V gene are MNHEY and SMNVEV (reference sequence). This CDR3 comprises 16 residues. The CDR3 DNA sequence: TGTGCCAGCAGTTTACGGGAAACAACCCTTAACTATGGCTACACCTTC. Translation: CASSLRETTLNYGYTF.

The J gene is TRBJ1-5, the V gene TRBV7-8, with 9 bases identical to TRBD1. Germline V gene sequence: CDR1 SGHVS, CDR2 FQNEAQ. The CDR3 spans 15 residues. V lost 4 bases to trimming and J lost 3 bases; unmatched junction nucleotides: 4. The CDR3 here is CASSWTGDFNQPQHF. CDR3 bases: TGTGCCAGCAGCTGGACAGGGGATTTCAATCAGCCCCAGCATTTT. The variable domain in full, with the rest retrieved from reference TRBV7-8 and TRBJ1-5, is GAGVSQSPRYKVAKRGQDVALRCDPISGHVSLFWYQQALGQGPEFLTYFQNEAQLDKSGLPSDRFFAERPEGSVSTLKIQRTQQEDSAVYLCASSWTGDFNQPQHFGDGTRLSIL.

In the case of this clone: A junction boundary mismatches the germline segment, possibly from a read error. The gene calls are TRBV6-1 and TRBJ2-1, with 10 bases matching TRBD2. CDR1 is MNHNS and CDR2 is SASEGT in the germline V gene. The CDR3 totals 16 residues. DNA of the CDR3: TGTGCCAGCAGCGAAGCGCCGGGACTAGCGTACAATGAGCAGTTCTTC. It is translated as CASSEAPGLAYNEQFF.

The rearrangement uses TRBV21-1 and TRBJ2-2; TRBD2, the table's D call, was not compared with the DNA. TRBV21-1 is a listed pseudogene. This CDR3 is 14 amino acids long. CDR3 residues: CARKRDSCTGELFF. CDR3 bases: TGTGCCAGGAAGCGGGATAGCTGCACCGGGGAGCTGTTTTTT.

This clone showed up just a few times. The chain recombines TRBV5-4 with TRBJ2-3; perhaps TRBD1 as D (6 bases). The ends were cut back, 4 bases at V and 2 bases at J, with 8 bases in the middle. The CDR3 is made up of 13 amino acids. Germline CDR1 and CDR2: SGHNT and YYREEE (reference sequence). The CDR3 region is CASSRTATDTQYF. The CDR3 DNA is TGTGCCAGCAGCCGGACAGCCACAGATACGCAGTATTTT. The whole variable domain, remainder taken from reference TRBV5-4 and TRBJ2-3, is ETGVTQSPTHLIKTRGQQVTLRCSSQSGHNTVSWYQQALGQGPQFIFQYYREEENGRGNFPPRFSGLQFPNYSSELNVNALELDDSALYLCASSRTATDTQYFGPGTRLTVL.

The chain is built from TRBV2 and TRBJ2-7, with 9 nucleotides matching TRBD1. V trimming: 7 bases; J trimming: 2 bases; junction bases outside the gene matches: 9. CDR1 and CDR2 (germline): SNHLY, FYNNEI. The CDR3 is 15 amino acids. CDR3 nucleotides: TGTGCCAGCAAAGAGGCGACAGGGGGGACCTACGAGCAGTACTTC. Translated: CASKEATGGTYEQYF. Based on the CDR3 plus reference TRBV2 and TRBJ2-7, the full variable domain is EPEVTQTPSHQVTQMGQEVILRCVPISNHLYFYWYRQILGQKVEFLVSFYNNEISEKSEIFDDQFSVERPDGSNFTLKIRSTKLEDSAMYFCASKEATGGTYEQYFGPGTRLTVT.

DNA for the CDR3: TGTGCCAGCAGCTTAGCTGCAGGGCGAGGCACCGGGGAGCTGTTTTTT. Translated: CASSLAAGRGTGELFF. This chain uses TRBV7-9 with TRBJ2-2; a weak D match, TRBD1 (5 bases). Per germline, CDR1 SEHNR and CDR2 FQNEAQ (reference sequence). The germline V and J ends were trimmed by 0 bases and 4 bases, with 12 bases remaining between them. The CDR3 is made up of 16 amino acids.

This chain joins TRBV4-1 and TRBJ1-5; D may be TRBD1 (5 bases). The germline V and J ends were trimmed by 3 bases and 0 bases, with 6 bases remaining between them. The CDR3 is 14 amino acids. CDR1 is MGHRA and CDR2 is YSYEKL in the germline V gene. The chain's CDR3 is CASSQDISNQPQHF. CDR3 sequence (DNA): TGCGCCAGCAGCCAGGACATTAGCAATCAGCCCCAGCATTTT.

The V gene is TRBV19, the J gene TRBJ2-3; 14 bases align to TRBD2. This CDR3 comprises 15 residues. Germline CDR1 reads LNHDA; CDR2 reads SQIVND (reference sequence). Trimming removed 5 bases from V and 4 bases from J; junction bases left unmatched: 2. CDR3 loop: CASSVTSGRADTQYF. DNA of the CDR3: TGTGCCAGTAGTGTGACTAGCGGGAGGGCAGATACGCAGTATTTT.

Written as DNA, the CDR3 is TGCGCCAGCAGTGTTTGGGGCGATGAGCAGTTCTTC. Translated: CASSVWGDEQFF. V gene TRBV10-2 combines with J gene TRBJ2-1, with TRBD1 as a possible D gene (5 bases). With 4 bases removed from V and 8 bases from J, the gap between germline ends came to 9 bases. CDR1 and CDR2 from the germline V gene are WSHSY and SAAADI. The CDR3 totals 12 residues.

The rearrangement joins TRBV7-9 to TRBJ2-5; no clear D gene. CDR3 size: 12 residues. Germline loops: CDR1 SEHNR, CDR2 FQNEAQ (reference sequence). CDR3 DNA sequence: TGTGCTGCGCGCGTGGTGGAGGAGACCCAGTACTTC. Protein: CAARVVEETQYF. The entire variable domain, with the rest obtained from reference TRBV7-9 and TRBJ2-5, is as follows: DTGVSQNPRHKITKRGQNVTFRCDPISEHNRLYWYRQTLGQGPEFLTYFQNEAQLEKSRLLSDRFSAERPKGSFSTLEIQRTEQGDSAMYLCAARVVEETQYFGPGTRLLVL.